This T cell receptor (beta chain) was retrieved from a study of T cell responses to AZD1222 COVID-19 vaccine. General study results and limits: Possibly, clonal diversity was underestimated; donors were largely white British and included more females. Within unmutated variant regions lay the reported targets of nearly half of spike-specific TCRs.

With respect to this clone: What it binds is not known.

Sequenced by immunoSEQ multiplex PCR; TCRdb stores in-frame clones only, minus some. The sample consists of roughly 110,000 clones, around 90% of them appearing once. The specimen was peripheral blood, collected on day 0 of AZD1222 vaccination. This TCR came from an adult in good health.

The CDR3 DNA reads TGTGCCAGCAGTTTGGGTCTGTATGGCTACACCTTC. Residues: CASSLGLYGYTF. This rearrangement joins TRBV28 to TRBJ1-2; D not resolved. Looked up from germline, CDR1 is MDHEN and CDR2 is SYDVKM. The CDR3 has 12 residues. V was shortened by 3 bases and J by 5 bases, with 7 bases between the two germline ends.